A selection of T cell receptor beta chains follows, all from one sample in a study of blood T cell repertoires in COVID-19. TCRdb's copy holds only in-frame clones and misses some; the assay was immunoSEQ multiplex PCR. The sample lists fewer than 300,000 clones, about nine tenths occurring once. The sequencing sample was made of peripheral blood. All receptors derive from a woman aged 25-40 years with COVID-19, enrolled during active disease. Each CDR3 is given with its conserved first and last residue. Fields, in order: V gene, clone size, CDR3 protein. The size entry is marked missing in some rows and otherwise reads once, few, many or a size class.

V gene: TRBV5-1
clone size: -
CDR3 protein: CASSLDWETGNTIYF

V gene: TRBV24-1
clone size: -
CDR3 protein: CATSGDIGNGYTF

V gene: TRBV24-1
clone size: -
CDR3 protein: CATSDRGSNTEAFF

V gene: TRBV2
clone size: -
CDR3 protein: CASSVFQGYTF

V gene: TRBV11-2
clone size: -
CDR3 protein: CASSGAGNTIYF

V gene: TRBV5-5
clone size: -
CDR3 protein: CASSFLSPYGEQFF

V gene: TRBV7-9
clone size: -
CDR3 protein: CASSSLDEETQYF

V gene: TRBV5-4
clone size: -
CDR3 protein: CGWASSGANVLTF

V gene: TRBV6-5
clone size: -
CDR3 protein: CASSYSIQGGETQYF

V gene: TRBV5-1
clone size: -
CDR3 protein: CASSLADRQQFYNEQFF

V gene: TRBV14
clone size: -
CDR3 protein: CASSPRQGAYGYTF

V gene: TRBV6-6
clone size: -
CDR3 protein: CASSYWGGPYTF

V gene: TRBV5-4
clone size: -
CDR3 protein: CASSLVATSGDNEQFF

V gene: TRBV30
clone size: few
CDR3 protein: CAWRLPGTGSYNEQFF

V gene: TRBV11-2
clone size: -
CDR3 protein: CASSPDGGNYGYTF

V gene: TRBV19
clone size: few
CDR3 protein: CASTPGGGPYNEQFF

V gene: TRBV19
clone size: -
CDR3 protein: CASSIKLYQETQYF

V gene: TRBV19
clone size: -
CDR3 protein: CASSPQGYGYTF

V gene: TRBV6-5
clone size: -
CDR3 protein: CASTWRPYGYTF

V gene: TRBV7-9
clone size: -
CDR3 protein: CASSLPWTSPTSYEQYF

V gene: TRBV15
clone size: -
CDR3 protein: CATSRASGGVEQFF

V gene: TRBV18
clone size: -
CDR3 protein: CASSPPGQQREKLFF

V gene: TRBV30
clone size: -
CDR3 protein: CAWSALTGFLTGELFF

V gene: TRBV5-5
clone size: once
CDR3 protein: CASSLSGDRPYGYTF

V gene: TRBV27
clone size: few
CDR3 protein: CASSLFMDTRREQFF

V gene: TRBV4-2
clone size: -
CDR3 protein: CASSLIVVLNTGELFF

V gene: TRBV4-1
clone size: -
CDR3 protein: CASSQDWGTAGYTF

V gene: TRBV6-1
clone size: -
CDR3 protein: CASSEASYYGYTF

V gene: TRBV6-1
clone size: -
CDR3 protein: CASREGRRGNQPQHF

V gene: TRBV20-1
clone size: -
CDR3 protein: CSASHRYYEQYF

V gene: TRBV24-1
clone size: -
CDR3 protein: CATRAPGSDTQYF

V gene: TRBV21-1
clone size: -
CDR3 protein: CASSGTGTNEKLFF

V gene: TRBV27
clone size: -
CDR3 protein: CAITVATGQPQHF

V gene: TRBV10-2
clone size: -
CDR3 protein: CASRFSGGAGSEQFF

V gene: TRBV27
clone size: once
CDR3 protein: CASSFGVRRYEQYF

V gene: TRBV29-1
clone size: -
CDR3 protein: CSADTGPAFF

V gene: TRBV27
clone size: -
CDR3 protein: CASSLLPGTGAKDTQYF

V gene: TRBV5-4
clone size: -
CDR3 protein: CASSLVPDYGYTF

V gene: TRBV6-6
clone size: -
CDR3 protein: CASSYGRGGFYNEQFF

V gene: TRBV29-1
clone size: -
CDR3 protein: CSVVAGSETQYF

V gene: TRBV5-4
clone size: -
CDR3 protein: CASSGKAGGGAGSYEQYF

V gene: TRBV11-2
clone size: -
CDR3 protein: CASSGPRDREGYEQYF

V gene: TRBV29-1
clone size: -
CDR3 protein: CSVFTSAYNEQFF